These T cell receptor beta chains were read from a single sample in a study of T-cell memory formation after mild COVID-19. MiXCR was run by TCRdb on the 5' RACE reads, yielding one entry per CDR3 protein. This sample carries 380,000 or so distinct CDR3 sequences, around 15% of them seen once, and the ten largest clones take over 20%. Sequencing was carried out using PBMCs or a T cell subset sorted from them (not recorded which). Receptors were obtained from a man aged 18-30 years who had mild COVID-19 (a few samples of this study predate the infection). Cell type and time point are not known. CDR3s include the opening cysteine and the closing phenylalanine or tryptophan. A D gene is named only where the DNA matches it firmly. Part of the rows lack a size; the others show once, few, many or a class for expanded clones.

TRBD1,.,TRBJ1-6,TRBV7-2,TGTGCCAGCAGCCGAATCGGGACAGTTAATTCACCCCTCCACTTT,CASSRIGTVNSPLHF
.,.,TRBJ1-6,TRBV4-2,TGTGCCAGCAGCCAAGGGGATGCGGAGAATTCACCCCTCCACTTT,CASSQGDAENSPLHF
TRBD1,.,TRBJ2-4,TRBV4-1,TGCGCCAGCAGCCAAGAAACAGGGGGCGCGAACATTCAGTACTTC,CASSQETGGANIQYF
.,.,TRBJ2-5,TRBV20-1,TGCAGTGCTAGAGATGAATCCGGGACCCAAGAGACCCAGTACTTC,CSARDESGTQETQYF
.,.,TRBJ1-2,TRBV5-1,TGCGCCAGCAGCCTAGCTCCCGGGGGCCTATATCGCTACACCTTC,CASSLAPGGLYRYTF
TRBD2,.,TRBJ2-7,TRBV7-9,TGTGCCAGCAGCCCAACTAGCGGGGCGTTCTACGAGCAGTACTTC,CASSPTSGAFYEQYF
.,few,TRBJ1-2,TRBV13,TGTGCCAGCAGACTGGCTGGGCTTTCTGGCTACACCTTC,CASRLAGLSGYTF
.,many,TRBJ2-1,TRBV5-5,TGTGCCAGCAGCTTGGCCCCCGTGCGTGAGCAGTTCTTC,CASSLAPVREQFF
.,many,TRBJ2-5,TRBV18,TGTGCCAGCTCACCACCGGGAAGGGAGACCCAGTACTTC,CASSPPGRETQYF
TRBD1,few,TRBJ1-1,TRBV12-3/TRBV12-4,TGTGCCAGCAGTTGGAGGGGGCTGGGTGAAGCTTTCTTT,CASSWRGLGEAFF
TRBD1,.,TRBJ1-3,TRBV6-1,TGTGCCAGCAGTCCGGGACAGGGGACAACTGGAAACACCATATATTTT,CASSPGQGTTGNTIYF
.,few,TRBJ1-1,TRBV12-3/TRBV12-4,TGTGCCAGCAGTTTCTCGGTGTTGAAGGGTGGAGCTTTCTTT,CASSFSVLKGGAFF
.,.,TRBJ2-3,TRBV4-2,TGTGCCAGCAGCCAAGAGGGGGACCGGGGAGATACGCAGTATTTT,CASSQEGDRGDTQYF
.,few,TRBJ1-6,TRBV6-1,TGTGCCAGCAGTCAAGGACGGCCGAATTCACCCCTCCACTTT,CASSQGRPNSPLHF
.,few,TRBJ2-5,TRBV19,TGTGCCAGTAGTATGGGCAAGGAGACCCAGTACTTC,CASSMGKETQYF
TRBD1,few,TRBJ2-7,TRBV6-2/TRBV6-3,TGTGCCAGCAGTGGCTACAGGGGATTCCTCTACGAGCAGTACTTC,CASSGYRGFLYEQYF
TRBD2,few,TRBJ2-7,TRBV20-1,TGCAGTGCTAAAGCTAGCGGAACCTACGAGCAGTACTTC,CSAKASGTYEQYF
.,many,TRBJ2-2,TRBV11-2,TGTGCCAGCAGCCCGCTGGAGGTCGCCGGGGAGCTGTTTTTT,CASSPLEVAGELFF
.,.,TRBJ2-5,TRBV7-9,TGTGCCAGCAGCTTTCAGGTTTCTCAAGAGACCCAGTACTTC,CASSFQVSQETQYF
.,many,TRBJ2-7,TRBV5-4,TGTGCCAGCAGCTCCACGACAGCCTACGAGCAGTACTTC,CASSSTTAYEQYF
.,.,TRBJ2-7,TRBV4-1,TGCGCCAGCAGCCAAACCCAAACCTACGAGCAGTACTTC,CASSQTQTYEQYF
TRBD2,.,TRBJ2-1,TRBV7-9,TGTGCCAGCAGCCCCCTAGCGGGGGTCAACAATGAGCAGTTCTTC,CASSPLAGVNNEQFF
.,.,TRBJ1-5,TRBV19,TGTGCCAGTAGTATTTGGCCGGGGGCGAGCAATCAGCCCCAGCATTTT,CASSIWPGASNQPQHF
.,.,TRBJ2-4,TRBV21-1,TGTGCCAGCAGCATTCGGACACCAAAAAACATTCAGTACTTC,CASSIRTPKNIQYF
TRBD1,few,TRBJ2-1,TRBV7-7,TGTGCCAGCAGCGGACAGGGGTCGGTGCAGTTCTTC,CASSGQGSVQFF
TRBD1,.,TRBJ1-1,TRBV6-5,TGTGCCAGCAGTTACGGAGGACAGGGGAAATTTTTCTTT,CASSYGGQGKFFF
.,.,TRBJ2-2,TRBV6-2/TRBV6-3,TGTGCCAGCAGTTACAGAGTGAACACCGGGGAGCTGTTTTTT,CASSYRVNTGELFF
TRBD2,.,TRBJ2-3,TRBV4-1,TGCGCCAGCAGCCAAGACCCGGCTCCGGGACTAGCGTTCTATTTT,CASSQDPAPGLAFYF
.,few,TRBJ2-7,TRBV4-1,TGCGCCAGCAGCCAAGTCGGGCAGCCCTACGAGCAGTACTTC,CASSQVGQPYEQYF
.,.,TRBJ2-2,TRBV9,TGTGCCAGCAGCGCTACAGACACCGGGGAGCTGTTTTTT,CASSATDTGELFF
TRBD1,.,TRBJ1-4,TRBV5-1,TGCGCCAGCAAGAGGGGGCTCAGTGAAAAACTGTTTTTT,CASKRGLSEKLFF
.,.,TRBJ2-6,TRBV29-1,TGCAGCGTTGGCGGGCATCGCCCTTTATCTGGGGCCAACGTCCTGACTTTC,CSVGGHRPLSGANVLTF
.,.,TRBJ1-6,TRBV6-5,TGTGCCAGCAGTTGGGGGACGTCACCTAATTCACCCCTCCACTTT,CASSWGTSPNSPLHF
.,.,TRBJ1-2,TRBV6-2/TRBV6-3,TGTGCCAGCAGTTACATGGGGGGCGCCTGGATTGGCTACACCTTC,CASSYMGGAWIGYTF
.,.,TRBJ1-1,TRBV29-1,TGCAGCGTTGTGCCAGGGAACACTGAAGCTTTCTTT,CSVVPGNTEAFF
.,.,TRBJ1-1,TRBV9,TGTGCCAGCAGCCCCGTCCCCCATGGGGCAGGGACTGAAGCTTTCTTT,CASSPVPHGAGTEAFF
.,.,TRBJ1-2,TRBV10-3,TGTGCCATCAGTCAGAAGGGTGGCTACACCTTC,CAISQKGGYTF
TRBD2,.,TRBJ2-3,TRBV12-3/TRBV12-4,TGTGCCAGCAGTCCTTCTAGCGGGGGGGATCCTACAGATACGCAGTATTTT,CASSPSSGGDPTDTQYF
.,many,TRBJ2-5,TRBV5-1,TGCGCCAGCAGCAGGGGGGACCCCCAAGAGACCCAGTACTTC,CASSRGDPQETQYF
TRBD1,.,TRBJ1-1,TRBV29-1,TGCAGCGTGGGAGGGGACAGGGGTTACACTGAAGCTTTCTTT,CSVGGDRGYTEAFF